This entry lists 9 T cell receptor beta chains sequenced from one sample in a study of blood T cells in healthy people across ages. The use of a sample-barcoded 5' primer and a J-beta primer mix characterized a second PCR of roughly 6 to 11 cycles. TCRdb called the 5' RACE reads again in MiXCR, with one record for every CDR3 protein. The sample lists approximately 1,100,000 distinct CDR3 sequences, around 43% occurring once. The sequenced material came from blood. The receptors derive from a woman aged 55-70 years in good health.

This clonotype was seen a few times. The chain carries TRBV2 and TRBJ2-1, with 12 bases aligning to TRBD2. V gave up 5 bases and J gave up 8 bases; unmatched junction bases: 4. In germline, CDR1 is SNHLY, CDR2 FYNNEI. The CDR3 contains 14 residues. The CDR3 DNA follows: TGTGCCAGCAGTAGGACTAGCGGGATCGATGAGCAGTTCTTC. Translating it yields CASSRTSGIDEQFF.

The CDR3 DNA reads TGCAGTGCTGACCCCGGGACAGGGGGCTACGAGCAGTACTTC. Residues: CSADPGTGGYEQYF. This rearrangement joins TRBV20-1 to TRBJ2-7; 11 nucleotides line up with TRBD1. The CDR3 has 14 amino acids. V was clipped by 5 bases and J by 3 bases; unmatched bases: 6. CDR1 is DFQATT and CDR2 is SNEGSKA in the germline V gene (reference sequence).

This clonotype was counted a single time. The rearrangement joins TRBV28 to TRBJ2-3; 7 bases are a match to TRBD1. Germline V gene data show CDR1 as MDHEN and CDR2 as SYDVKM. The CDR3 covers 17 residues. The junction had 13 bases not matched to a gene; V was cut back by 3 bases and J by 4 bases. In nucleotides, the CDR3 is TGTGCCAGCAGTTTGACAGCGAAACCCGACAGGGCAGATACGCAGTATTTT. Amino acids: CASSLTAKPDRADTQYF.

V usage is TRBV14 and J usage is TRBJ1-1; no reliable D call. The V gene's germline CDR1 is SGHDN and CDR2 FVKESK. Trimming pared 4 bases from V and 4 bases from J, leaving 13 bases between. The CDR3 has 14 amino acids. The CDR3 loop is CASSPQKWGTEAFF. The DNA of the CDR3 is TGTGCCAGCAGCCCCCAGAAATGGGGCACTGAAGCTTTCTTT.

This rearrangement joins TRBV11-1 to TRBJ2-3; 13 bases align to TRBD2. The CDR3 consists of 16 residues. CDR1 is SGHAT and CDR2 is FQDESV in the germline V gene (reference sequence). J lost 4 bases, V lost 5 bases, and 6 bases had no gene match. Here the CDR3 DNA reads TGTGCCAGCAGCACACGGACTAGCGGGGGTTCAGATACGCAGTATTTT. It yields the protein CASSTRTSGGSDTQYF.

The chain employs TRBV7-9 and TRBJ2-6, with TRBD1 matching 9 bases. With V trimmed by 5 bases and J by 2 bases, 10 bases remained unmatched. CDR1 SEHNR and CDR2 FQNEAQ come from the germline V gene (reference sequence). The CDR3 runs 18 residues. Here the CDR3 reads CASSASGQGGPGANVLTF. The CDR3 DNA follows: TGTGCCAGCAGCGCGTCGGGACAGGGAGGGCCTGGGGCCAACGTCCTGACTTTC.

As regards this clonotype: A read error may account for a junction end that differs from germline. This chain joins TRBV6-2 or TRBV6-3 and TRBJ2-5; D not certain. CDR1 is MNHEY and CDR2 is SVGEGT in the germline V gene. This CDR3 spans 12 amino acids. The CDR3 bases are TGTGCCTGCAGTTACACGGAAGAGACCCAGTACTTC. This codes for CACSYTEETQYF.

The chain carries TRBV27 and TRBJ2-7; D is possibly TRBD1 (5 bases). Per the germline V gene, CDR1 is MNHEY and CDR2 is SMNVEV (reference sequence). The CDR3 totals 15 residues. V lost 6 bases and J 3 bases, leaving 18 bases between the germline ends. CDR3 in DNA: TGTGCCAGCAGAGCAACAGGATTCGAGAGCTACGAGCAGTACTTC. Translating it yields CASRATGFESYEQYF.

The V call is TRBV7-2, the J call TRBJ1-2, with a possible D match to TRBD1 (5 bases). CDR1 is SGHTA, CDR2 FQGNSA, per germline. V was pared by 5 bases and J by 1 base, with 17 bases between. The CDR3 has 16 amino acids. The chain's CDR3 is CASSPNRQIFNYGYTF. In DNA form, the CDR3 reads TGTGCCAGCAGCCCCAATCGACAGATATTTAACTATGGCTACACCTTC.